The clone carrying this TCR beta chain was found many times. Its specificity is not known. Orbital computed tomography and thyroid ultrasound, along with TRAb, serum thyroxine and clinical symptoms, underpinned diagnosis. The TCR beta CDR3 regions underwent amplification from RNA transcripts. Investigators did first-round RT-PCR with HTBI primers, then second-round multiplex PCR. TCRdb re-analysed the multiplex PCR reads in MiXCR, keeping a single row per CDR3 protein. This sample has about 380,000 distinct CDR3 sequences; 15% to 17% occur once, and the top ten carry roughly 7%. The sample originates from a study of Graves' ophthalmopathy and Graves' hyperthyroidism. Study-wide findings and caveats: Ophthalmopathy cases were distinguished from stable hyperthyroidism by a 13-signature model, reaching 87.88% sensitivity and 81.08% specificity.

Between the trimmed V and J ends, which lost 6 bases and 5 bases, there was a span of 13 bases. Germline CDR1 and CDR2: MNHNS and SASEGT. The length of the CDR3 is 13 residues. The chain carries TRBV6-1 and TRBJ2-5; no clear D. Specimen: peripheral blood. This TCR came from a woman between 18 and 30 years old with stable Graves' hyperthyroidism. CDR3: CASRTRRIETQYF. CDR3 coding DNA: TGTGCCAGCAGAACCAGGCGTATTGAGACCCAGTACTTC.